The present T cell receptor (beta chain) was sequenced within a study of CD8+ T cells in alopecia areata. cDNA prepared by RNA extraction and subsequent reverse transcription served as the template for sequencing. This table comes from immunoSEQ multiplex PCR, and its TCRdb copy is limited to in-frame clones, with some not included. The sample holds approximately 65,000 clones, about 45% seen once. The trim removed 4 bases at V and 3 bases at J, leaving 9 bases unmatched. The germline V gene has CDR1 SGHDT and CDR2 YYEEEE. There are 16 residues in the CDR3. Treatment defined: oral pan-JAK inhibitor, 5-10 mg twice daily.

Specimen: CD8+ T cells sorted from blood, collected at approximately week 37, from a patient treated with tofacitinib. The rearrangement uses TRBV5-6 and TRBJ2-1; TRBD2 agrees at 8 bases. This receptor was obtained from a human donor with alopecia areata. The CDR3 loop is CASSGIAGTYYNEQFF. In DNA form, the CDR3 reads TGTGCCAGCAGCGGAATAGCGGGAACCTACTACAATGAGCAGTTCTTC.